Presented here are 21 T cell receptor beta chains from one specimen sequenced in a study of OX40 agonist ivuxolimab in advanced cancers. TCRdb keeps only in-frame clones here, not all; method: immunoSEQ multiplex PCR. The sample has about 55,000 clones, 80% seen once; the top ten hold 4.4%. Here the sequenced sample was CD4+ or CD8+ T cells sorted from blood, taken in a trial of the OX40 agonist ivuxolimab. The receptors were gathered from an adult with an advanced solid tumor such as melanoma, head and neck, liver or kidney cancer.

The J gene is TRBJ1-1, the V gene TRBV5-1; perhaps TRBD1 as D (6 bases). The CDR3 spans 15 residues. V dropped 4 bases and J dropped 7 bases, with 20 bases sitting between them. CDR1 and CDR2 from the germline V gene are SGHRS and YFSETQ. The CDR3 nucleotides are TGCGCCAGCAGCAAAGAGGGGGGCCCCTCTAGTGAAGCTTTCTTT. This codes for CASSKEGGPSSEAFF.

CDR3 coding DNA: TGTGCCTGGTCGACAGGGGGGAATCAGCCCCAGCATTTT. It translates to CAWSTGGNQPQHF. The chain links TRBV30 to TRBJ1-5, with 9 bases aligning to TRBD1. J lost 4 bases, V lost 5 bases, and 3 bases had no gene match. The CDR3 is 13 amino acids. Germline V lookup: CDR1 GTSNPN, CDR2 SVGIG (reference sequence). The full variable domain, in which reference TRBV30 and TRBJ1-5 provide the parts outside the CDR3, is SQTIHQWPATLVQPVGSPLSLECTVEGTSNPNLYWYRQAAGRGLQLLFYSVGIGQISSEVPQNLSASRPQDRQFILSSKKLLLSDSGFYLCAWSTGGNQPQHFGDGTRLSIL.

This chain connects TRBV9 to TRBJ2-2; D is tentatively TRBD1 or TRBD2 (7 bases each). Germline V gives CDR1 SGDLS, CDR2 YYNGEE. CDR3 length: 18 amino acids. Trimming took 0 bases from V and 2 from J, leaving 17 bases between them. The CDR3 DNA reads TGTGCCAGCAGCGTAGGGGAGGGGGCTTGGGTAAACACCGGGGAGCTGTTTTTT. Residues: CASSVGEGAWVNTGELFF.

The chain combines TRBV27 with TRBJ1-2; D remains ambiguous. V lost 6 bases to trimming and J lost 1 base, with 15 bases between them. There are 15 residues in the CDR3. In germline, CDR1 is MNHEY, CDR2 SMNVEV (reference sequence). CDR3 protein: CASSKYTTGNYGYTF. The CDR3 nucleotides are TGTGCCAGCAGCAAATACACCACGGGTAACTATGGCTACACCTTC.

This clone showed up just a few times. The V call is TRBV6-6, the J call TRBJ2-1; 13 nucleotides align to TRBD2. The CDR3 is 13 amino acids. The germline V gene encodes CDR1 MNHNY and CDR2 SVGAGI (reference sequence). Trimming cost V 7 bases and J 15 bases; bases outside gene matches: 9. The CDR3 is CASTPTSGGALFF. The CDR3, as DNA: TGTGCCAGCACCCCCACTAGCGGGGGGGCCCTGTTCTTC.

The CDR3 DNA follows: TGTGCCAGCTCACCTCGACACCACGAAGCCGGTCACACCATATATTTT. The encoded protein is CASSPRHHEAGHTIYF. The chain is built from TRBV18 and TRBJ1-3; no clear D. The V gene lost 3 bases and the J gene lost 8 bases, with 20 bases spanning the gap. The CDR3 spans 16 residues. Looked up from germline, CDR1 is KGHSH and CDR2 is LQKENI.

This clone was seen only once. This chain uses TRBV9 with TRBJ2-2; D is possibly TRBD1 or TRBD2 (7 bases each). V dropped 1 base and J dropped 6 bases, with 13 bases sitting between them. The length of the CDR3 is 15 residues. Germline lookup yields CDR1 SGDLS and CDR2 YYNGEE. The CDR3 is CASSVSGRGPGELFF. CDR3 nucleotide sequence: TGTGCCAGCAGCGTAAGTGGGAGGGGGCCCGGGGAGCTGTTTTTT.

This chain links TRBV19 with TRBJ2-1; TRBD2 matches at 11 bases. The germline V gene encodes CDR1 LNHDA and CDR2 SQIVND (reference sequence). CDR3 size: 17 residues. Trimming took 6 bases from V and 0 from J; bases not matched to a gene: 7. CDR3 nucleotide sequence: TGTGCCAGTAGACTAGCGGGGGTGAAGAGCTCCTACAATGAGCAGTTCTTC. This encodes CASRLAGVKSSYNEQFF.

This clone occurred once. V usage is TRBV4-1 and J usage is TRBJ2-5; weak D call: TRBD1 (6 bases). Germline assignment: CDR1 MGHRA and CDR2 YSYEKL. CDR3 length: 14 residues. Trimming pared 2 bases from V and 4 bases from J, leaving 11 bases between. The CDR3 is CASSQPTGRETQYF. CDR3 bases: TGCGCCAGCAGCCAACCAACAGGGAGAGAGACCCAGTACTTC.

In DNA form, the CDR3 reads TGTGCCAGCAGCAAAAGGCGGACAGGGGGAATGGTGAACACTGAAGCTTTCTTT. This codes for CASSKRRTGGMVNTEAFF. The rearrangement uses TRBV21-1 and TRBJ1-1; the table's TRBD1 call for D was not verified on the DNA. TRBV21-1 is labeled a pseudogene. The length of the CDR3 is 18 residues.

This chain links TRBV7-9 with TRBJ1-2; D call uncertain. Trimming left V 3 bases short and J 7 bases short, with 9 bases between. CDR3 length: 12 residues. CDR1 and CDR2 from the germline V gene are SEHNR and FQNEAQ (reference sequence). The CDR3 loop is CASSLDASGYTF. CDR3 sequence (DNA): TGTGCCAGCAGCTTGGACGCGTCTGGCTACACCTTC. Complete variable domain (other parts from reference TRBV7-9 and TRBJ1-2): DTGVSQNPRHKITKRGQNVTFRCDPISEHNRLYWYRQTLGQGPEFLTYFQNEAQLEKSRLLSDRFSAERPKGSFSTLEIQRTEQGDSAMYLCASSLDASGYTFGSGTRLTVV.

In its sample, this clone was seen a few times. The chain employs TRBV23-1 and TRBJ1-6; TRBD1 matches 7 bases. Being an ORF, TRBV23-1 has a function that is uncertain. The CDR3 extends over 16 amino acids. Trimming cost V 0 bases and J 16 bases; bases outside gene matches: 15. In DNA form, the CDR3 reads TGCGCCAGCAGTCAATCCCCGTGGGAGGGGGCGAGGTCTCTCCACTTT. Amino acid sequence: CASSQSPWEGARSLHF.

V usage is TRBV6-5 and J usage is TRBJ1-2; the D is unclear. The CDR3 loop spans 12 amino acids. Germline V CDR1 and CDR2: MNHEY, SVGAGI. Trimming removed 7 bases from V and 2 bases from J, with 8 bases in between. This CDR3 is CASKGRNYGYTF. CDR3 bases: TGTGCCAGCAAAGGGCGGAACTATGGCTACACCTTC.

V and J are TRBV6-6 and TRBJ1-1; perhaps TRBD1 as D (5 bases). V dropped 5 bases and J dropped 1 base, with 11 bases sitting between them. Germline values: CDR1 MNHNY, CDR2 SVGAGI (reference sequence). The CDR3 has 14 amino acids. CDR3 in DNA: TGTGCCAGCAGTCCGAACGACAGGAACACTGAAGCTTTCTTT. Encoded protein: CASSPNDRNTEAFF.

This clone was counted a few times. The rearrangement joins TRBV10-2 to TRBJ2-3; 9 bases fit TRBD1. Germline values: CDR1 WSHSY, CDR2 SAAADI. V trimming: 6 bases; J trimming: 4 bases; junction bases outside the gene matches: 8. CDR3 length: 15 residues. The CDR3 coding sequence is TGCGCCAGCAGAAAAATGGGACAGGGACCAGATACGCAGTATTTT. Encoded protein: CASRKMGQGPDTQYF.

The chain has TRBV27 and TRBJ1-5; TRBD1 might be the D (6 bases). The V end was cut by 4 bases, the J end by 6 bases, with 19 bases between. The CDR3 extends over 16 amino acids. Germline-derived CDR1 and CDR2 are MNHEY and SMNVEV (reference sequence). CDR3 bases: TGTGCCAGCAGTTCAATAAGGGGGTTCGGTGTTCAGCCCCAGCATTTT. Translating gives CASSSIRGFGVQPQHF.

This clone occurred a few times. The chain uses TRBV5-6 and TRBJ1-5; a possible D gene is TRBD1 (5 bases). Trimming cost V 2 bases and J 4 bases, with 7 bases left between them. From germline, CDR1 is SGHDT and CDR2 YYEEEE. The CDR3 spans 13 residues. This CDR3 reads CASSLRGNQPQHF. The CDR3 DNA reads TGTGCCAGCAGCTTAAGGGGAAATCAGCCCCAGCATTTT.

J is TRBJ2-7 and V is TRBV10-2; possible D gene TRBD1, 6 bases. This CDR3 has 13 residues. The V gene lost 5 bases and the J gene lost 3 bases, with 11 bases spanning the gap. Looked up from germline, CDR1 is WSHSY and CDR2 is SAAADI. The CDR3: CASSKQGSYEQYF. CDR3 DNA sequence: TGCGCCAGCAGTAAACAGGGCAGCTACGAGCAGTACTTC.

The chain combines TRBV19 with TRBJ2-5; 9 bases match TRBD1. After removal of 5 bases from V and 5 bases from J, the junction contained 9 bases not matched to a gene. The V gene's germline CDR1 is LNHDA and CDR2 SQIVND (reference sequence). CDR3 length equals 15 residues. The CDR3 spells CASSLGQGIAETQYF. CDR3 nucleotide sequence: TGTGCCAGTAGTCTAGGACAGGGGATAGCGGAGACCCAGTACTTC.

The chain employs TRBV27 and TRBJ2-3; 9 bases agree with TRBD2. After removal of 3 bases from V and 4 bases from J, the junction contained 11 bases not matched to a gene. CDR3 size: 17 residues. Germline V lookup: CDR1 MNHEY, CDR2 SMNVEV (reference sequence). CDR3 DNA: TGTGCCAGCAGTTTGGGGCTAGCGGGGCCGGGGGCAGATACGCAGTATTTT. It encodes CASSLGLAGPGADTQYF.

CDR3 sequence reads: CASSGTGEEKLFF. CDR3 DNA sequence: TGTGCCAGCAGCGGGACAGGTGAAGAAAAACTGTTTTTT. The rearrangement links TRBV6-6 to TRBJ1-4; 8 bases agree with TRBD1. Germline CDR1 is MNHNY and CDR2 is SVGAGI (reference sequence). This CDR3 region has 13 residues. Unmatched junction bases numbered 5, after V lost 6 bases and J lost 8 bases.